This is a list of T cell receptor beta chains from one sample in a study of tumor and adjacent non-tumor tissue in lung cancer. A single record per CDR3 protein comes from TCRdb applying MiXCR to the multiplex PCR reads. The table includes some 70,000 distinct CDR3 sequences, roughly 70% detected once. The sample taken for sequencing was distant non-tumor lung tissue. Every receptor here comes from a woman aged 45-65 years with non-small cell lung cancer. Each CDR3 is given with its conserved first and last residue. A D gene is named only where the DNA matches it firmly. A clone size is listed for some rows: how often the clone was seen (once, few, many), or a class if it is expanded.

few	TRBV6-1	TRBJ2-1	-	TGTGCCAGCAACCACAACTACAATGAGCAGTTCTTC	CASNHNYNEQFF
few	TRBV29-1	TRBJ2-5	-	TGCAGCGCTAGGCAACAGGGACAAGGGACCCAGTACTTC	CSARQQGQGTQYF
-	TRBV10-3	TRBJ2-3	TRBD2	TGTGCCATCAGTGGTTTCATCGCGGGAGGGCCAGATACGCAGTATTTT	CAISGFIAGGPDTQYF
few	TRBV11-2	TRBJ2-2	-	TGTACCAGCGGCCCGGCAGGGGTCACCGGGGAGCTGTTTTTT	CTSGPAGVTGELFF
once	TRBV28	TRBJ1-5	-	TGTGCCAGCAGGCGGCCAGGGGCAACTCAGCCCCAGCATTTT	CASRRPGATQPQHF
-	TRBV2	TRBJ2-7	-	TGTGCCAGCACGGGACTTCCTTTAACCTACGAGCAGTACTTC	CASTGLPLTYEQYF
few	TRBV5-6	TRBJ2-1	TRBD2	TGTGCCAGCAGCCGACCCCGGACTAGCGGGAGCTTGTACAATGAGCAGTTCTTC	CASSRPRTSGSLYNEQFF
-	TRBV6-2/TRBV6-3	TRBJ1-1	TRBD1	TGTACCGGCAGTGGTGACAGGGGCGGGTATACTGAAGCTTTCTTT	CTGSGDRGGYTEAFF
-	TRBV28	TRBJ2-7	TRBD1	TGTGCCAGCAGTTCCGGGACAGGGGTCCTCTACGAGCAGTACTTC	CASSSGTGVLYEQYF
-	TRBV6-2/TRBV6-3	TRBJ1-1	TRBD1	TGTGCCAGCAGTGGTGACAGGGGCGGGAACGGTGAAGCTTTCTTT	CASSGDRGGNGEAFF
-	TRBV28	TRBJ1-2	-	TGTGCCAGCAGTTTATGGATCCTGGGGGGCTACACCTTC	CASSLWILGGYTF
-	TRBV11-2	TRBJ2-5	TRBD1	TGTGCCGGCAGCTTAAACACAGGGGACCGGGAGACCCAGTACTTC	CAGSLNTGDRETQYF
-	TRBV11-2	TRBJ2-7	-	TGTGCCAGCAGCCCACTTGCGGATGGAAGCTCCTATGAGCAGTACTTC	CASSPLADGSSYEQYF
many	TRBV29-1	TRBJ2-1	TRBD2	TGCAGCGTTGAACTAGCGGGAATCGGTGAGCAGTTCTTC	CSVELAGIGEQFF
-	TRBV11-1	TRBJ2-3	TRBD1	TGTGCCAACAACTTAGCGACCGGGACAGATACGGAGTATTTT	CANNLATGTDTEYF
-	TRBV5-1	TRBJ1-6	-	TGCGCCAGCGGGCCAGGACTCTGGGATTCACCCCTCCACTTT	CASGPGLWDSPLHF
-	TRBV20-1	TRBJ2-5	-	TGCAGTGCTAGAGAAGTGACAGGTCATGAGACCCAGTACTTC	CSAREVTGHETQYF
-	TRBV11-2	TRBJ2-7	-	TGTGCCAGCGGCTTAGATAGGGGACTGTACGAGCAGTACTTC	CASGLDRGLYEQYF
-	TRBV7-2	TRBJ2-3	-	TGTGCCAGCAACCCCGGGACTGGCTTGAATACGCAGTATTTT	CASNPGTGLNTQYF
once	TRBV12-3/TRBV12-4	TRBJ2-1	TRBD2	TGTGCCAGAAGTTTTAGCCGACTAGCGGGAGTTGCAGATGAGCAGTTCTTC	CARSFSRLAGVADEQFF